The clone carrying this T cell receptor (beta chain) was detected many times. The antigen is not known. This sample is part of a study of identical twins. Study results and limitations: Reduced insertions were recorded for abundant cord blood beta clonotypes, with no such pattern in memory repertoires.

The CDR3 extends over 15 amino acids. The V gene's germline CDR1 is SGHAT and CDR2 FQNNGV. V trimming: 4 bases; J trimming: 4 bases; junction bases outside the gene matches: 4. A single record per CDR3 protein comes from TCRdb applying MiXCR to the 5' RACE reads. The sample has about 530,000 distinct CDR3 sequences, over 12% seen once; the top ten hold roughly 0.46%. This same sample was also taken into another study, of yellow fever vaccine responses in identical twins.

This TCR came from a young woman in good health. The specimen sequenced was CD4+ T cells sorted from blood. This chain connects TRBV11-2 to TRBJ2-1; 10 nucleotides line up with TRBD1. In DNA, the CDR3 is TGTGCCAGCAGCTCGGGGACAGGGGTATACAATGAGCAGTTCTTC. Residues: CASSSGTGVYNEQFF.